The 31 T cell receptor beta chains reported below all come from one sample, sequenced in a study of T cell clusters in autoimmune cytopenias. Each sample's input was around 250 ng genomic DNA, 30,000 to 45,000 genome equivalents. TRB was amplified by touch-down multiplex PCR, primer pools A and B combined. Using the multiplex PCR reads, TCRdb records one entry per CDR3 protein without DNA. The data show 8,000 to 10,000 distinct CDR3 sequences, and the top ten clones hold around 5.4%. Sample: peripheral blood. The receptors originated from a human donor with an autoimmune cytopenia or autoimmune hepatitis (not recorded which).

CDR3 loop: CATSPKGGGGKNIQYF. This chain joins TRBV15 and TRBJ2-4; TCRdb picks TRBD1, but there is no DNA to check that call. The CDR3 totals 16 residues. Germline values: CDR1 LNHNV, CDR2 YYDKDF (reference sequence).

This sequence joins TRBV18 and TRBJ2-5; TCRdb calls TRBD2, which cannot be checked without DNA. CDR3 length: 17 residues. Germline V gene sequence: CDR1 KGHSH, CDR2 LQKENI. This CDR3 is CASSPPGRRTSGETQYF.

The chain employs TRBV13 and TRBJ2-5. Germline CDR1 reads PRHDT; CDR2 reads FYEKMQ (reference sequence). The CDR3 is 13 amino acids. CDR3 sequence: CASSLGPSAAQYF.

This chain connects TRBV7-2 to TRBJ1-3; TCRdb picks TRBD1, but there is no DNA to check that call. The CDR3 is 15 residues long. The germline CDR1 and CDR2 sequences are SGHTA and FQGNSA. The CDR3 sequence: CASSQRGGSGNTIYF.

This chain links TRBV5-4 with TRBJ2-5; the TCRdb call, TRBD2, lacks DNA for checking. The CDR3 has 16 residues. CDR1 is SGHNT, CDR2 YYREEE, per germline (reference sequence). CDR3: CASSPGLAGVVETQYF.

This clonotype is identified as medium-sized from frequency. The rearrangement links TRBV30 to TRBJ1-5. Germline V gene data show CDR1 as GTSNPN and CDR2 as SVGIG (reference sequence). The CDR3 loop spans 14 amino acids. CDR3 in amino acids: CAWSVGSGNQPQHF.

This chain joins TRBV18 and TRBJ2-2; there is no DNA to check the TCRdb D call of TRBD2. Germline CDR1 and CDR2: KGHSH and LQKENI. The CDR3 loop spans 17 amino acids. CDR3 in amino acids: CASSRPGLAGGAGELFF.

V gene TRBV24-1 combines with J gene TRBJ2-5; TCRdb's assignment of TRBD1 cannot be checked, as there is no DNA. The CDR3 sequence is 15 residues long. The germline V gene encodes CDR1 KGHDR and CDR2 SFDVKD. This CDR3 is CATSERGSRANEQFF.

This clonotype counts as medium-sized by frequency. V and J are TRBV27 and TRBJ1-1; TCRdb picks TRBD1, but there is no DNA to check that call. This CDR3 region has 15 residues. The germline V gene has CDR1 MNHEY and CDR2 SMNVEV (reference sequence). Here the CDR3 reads CASRSYTGSVTEAFF.

The rearrangement joins TRBV27 to TRBJ1-6. The CDR3 spans 14 residues. The germline CDR1 and CDR2 sequences are MNHEY and SMNVEV (reference sequence). CDR3 sequence: CASSFSDGGSPLHF.

This clonotype registers medium-sized (0.01 to 0.1%) by frequency. The rearrangement joins TRBV5-6 to TRBJ2-1; TCRdb's assignment of TRBD2 cannot be checked, as there is no DNA. Germline lookup yields CDR1 SGHDT and CDR2 YYEEEE. The CDR3 runs to 13 residues. The CDR3 sequence: CASSLGRADEQFF.

The rearrangement joins TRBV12-3 or TRBV12-4 to TRBJ1-5; TCRdb calls TRBD1, which cannot be checked without DNA. This CDR3 is built from 16 residues. CDR3 protein: CASSPRQGGRNQPQHF.

According to its frequency, this clonotype is medium-sized. The chain employs TRBV6-1 and TRBJ1-2; the TRBD1 assignment by TCRdb is unverifiable without DNA. The CDR3 consists of 14 residues. Germline V gene lookup returns CDR1 MNHNS and CDR2 SASEGT. CDR3 in amino acids: CASSEFRGADGYTF.

V usage is TRBV18 and J usage is TRBJ2-1; TCRdb returns TRBD1, unconfirmable since there is no DNA. This CDR3 has 16 amino acids. Germline loops: CDR1 KGHSH, CDR2 LQKENI. Here the CDR3 reads CASSSNRDRDYNEQFF.

The chain joins TRBV12-3 or TRBV12-4 to TRBJ2-3; the TCRdb D gene call, TRBD2, has no DNA to confirm it. The CDR3 spans 16 residues. The CDR3: CASKSAGEVRTDTQYF.

This chain uses TRBV12-3 or TRBV12-4 with TRBJ1-1. The CDR3 spans 16 residues. This CDR3 is CASSPQGLQMNTEAFF.

This chain connects TRBV13 to TRBJ2-5; absent DNA, TCRdb's TRBD1 call cannot be checked. The V gene's germline CDR1 is PRHDT and CDR2 FYEKMQ (reference sequence). CDR3 size: 15 residues. CDR3 loop: CASSPDRGSVETQYF.

The chain employs TRBV30 and TRBJ2-7; TCRdb calls TRBD1, which cannot be checked without DNA. The CDR3 length is 12 residues. Germline values: CDR1 GTSNPN, CDR2 SVGIG (reference sequence). This CDR3 is CAWSTASYEQYF. The complete variable domain, with remaining parts taken from reference TRBV30 and TRBJ2-7, reads SQTIHQWPATLVQPVGSPLSLECTVEGTSNPNLYWYRQAAGRGLQLLFYSVGIGQISSEVPQNLSASRPQDRQFILSSKKLLLSDSGFYLCAWSTASYEQYFGPGTRLTVT.

In terms of frequency, this clonotype is medium-sized (0.01 to 0.1%). The V call is TRBV19, the J call TRBJ1-1; TCRdb indicates TRBD1, and absent DNA this call remains unverified. Germline assignment: CDR1 LNHDA and CDR2 SQIVND (reference sequence). The CDR3 spans 14 residues. The CDR3 region is CASSQGQWRTEAFF.

This clonotype is classed as medium-sized by frequency. The V gene is TRBV30, the J gene TRBJ2-1; the TRBD1 assignment by TCRdb is unverifiable without DNA. The CDR3 length is 19 residues. CDR1 is GTSNPN, CDR2 SVGIG, per germline (reference sequence). CDR3 loop: CAWSVRYGLGRGEVNEQFF.

Frequency places this clonotype as medium-sized. The chain links TRBV27 to TRBJ2-1; TCRdb indicates TRBD2, and absent DNA this call remains unverified. This CDR3 contains 18 residues. Germline values: CDR1 MNHEY, CDR2 SMNVEV (reference sequence). CDR3 protein: CASSFLPGLAGGYNEQFF.

The CDR3 loop is CASVTGGPADTQYF. This sequence joins TRBV19 and TRBJ2-3; the D call from TCRdb, TRBD2, cannot be confirmed without DNA. Germline CDR1 reads LNHDA; CDR2 reads SQIVND (reference sequence). The CDR3 extends over 14 amino acids.

Measured by frequency, this clonotype is medium-sized. The chain's CDR3 is CAWREPMGTIYF. The chain carries TRBV30 and TRBJ1-3. Germline V CDR1 and CDR2: GTSNPN, SVGIG (reference sequence). This CDR3 is built from 12 residues.

This clonotype registers medium-sized by frequency. The V call is TRBV20-1, the J call TRBJ2-3. Germline V gene sequence: CDR1 DFQATT, CDR2 SNEGSKA (reference sequence). The CDR3 runs to 14 residues. The CDR3: CSASLRSDTDTQYF.

The chain recombines TRBV20-1 with TRBJ1-1; as DNA is missing, the TRBD1 call by TCRdb cannot be tested. CDR3 length equals 12 residues. The germline V gene encodes CDR1 DFQATT and CDR2 SNEGSKA (reference sequence). CDR3 sequence: CSVGERDTEAFF.

This clonotype is deemed medium-sized (0.01 to 0.1%) by its frequency. CDR3 amino acids: CASSDMADSSTDTQYF. The rearrangement joins TRBV6-1 to TRBJ2-3; TCRdb reports TRBD2, a call that lacks DNA to check it against. In germline, CDR1 is MNHNS, CDR2 SASEGT. CDR3 length: 16 amino acids.

The V and J genes are TRBV7-2 and TRBJ2-3. The germline CDR1 and CDR2 sequences are SGHTA and FQGNSA. CDR3 length equals 12 residues. CDR3 protein: CASSLPGDTQYF.

This clonotype ranks as medium-sized in terms of frequency. The chain has TRBV6-5 and TRBJ2-2; TCRdb calls TRBD2, which cannot be checked without DNA. CDR1 and CDR2 (germline): MNHEY, SVGAGI. The CDR3 is 15 amino acids. CDR3 sequence: CASSRADTSTGELFF.

By frequency, this clonotype registers medium-sized. V gene TRBV5-6 combines with J gene TRBJ2-7. The CDR3 contains 14 residues. Germline V gene data show CDR1 as SGHDT and CDR2 as YYEEEE. CDR3 residues: CASSLGAITYEQYF.

The rearrangement uses TRBV7-9 and TRBJ2-3; checking the TCRdb D call of TRBD2 is not possible without DNA. The CDR3 contains 16 residues. Germline lookup yields CDR1 SEHNR and CDR2 FQNEAQ (reference sequence). CDR3 amino acids: CASSLGLAGVGDTQYF.

This chain links TRBV12-3 or TRBV12-4 with TRBJ1-6. The CDR3 covers 15 residues. CDR3 protein: CASSSHSSYNSPLHF.